These 30 T cell receptor beta chains were all obtained from the same sample, sequenced in a study of PD-1 blockade in classical Hodgkin lymphoma. Each of the patients experienced relapse following autologous stem cell transplantation, and their brentuximab vedotin exposure differed. Isolation of CD8+ T cells from thawed PBMCs used magnetic negative selection. Profiling relied on immunoSEQ multiplex PCR, and the TCRdb table lists in-frame clones only, not all of them. The sample contains 9,500 to 12,000 clones, 84% of which appear only once. Sequences were derived from CD8+ T cells from blood, sampled at baseline. Every receptor here comes from a human donor with classical Hodgkin lymphoma.

V usage is TRBV13 and J usage is TRBJ2-7, with D unresolved. Germline CDR1 PRHDT, CDR2 FYEKMQ (reference sequence). Trimming shortened V by 2 bases and J by 2 bases, and 7 bases separated the two germline ends. The CDR3 has 13 residues. The CDR3 DNA reads TGTGCCAGCAGCTTAAGCGCTACCTACGAGCAGTACTTC. It codes for CASSLSATYEQYF.

V gene TRBV5-8 combines with J gene TRBJ1-1; no firm D call. CDR1 and CDR2 from the germline V gene are SGHTS and YDEGEE. The CDR3 is made up of 14 amino acids. Trimming removed 2 bases at V and 0 bases at J, with 8 bases between. This CDR3 is CASSFWRMNTEAFF. The DNA of the CDR3 is TGTGCCAGCAGCTTTTGGCGCATGAACACTGAAGCTTTCTTT. The full variable domain, rest sourced from reference TRBV5-8 and TRBJ1-1, is EAGVTQSPTHLIKTRGQQATLRCSPISGHTSVYWYQQALGLGLQFLLWYDEGEERNRGNFPPRFSGRQFPNYSSELNVNALELEDSALYLCASSFWRMNTEAFFGQGTRLTVV.

The CDR3 reads CASGPGTTNTEAFF. The DNA of the CDR3 is TGTGCTAGTGGACCGGGGACAACGAACACTGAAGCTTTCTTT. V gene TRBV12-5 combines with J gene TRBJ1-1; D might be TRBD1 (6 bases). Germline CDR1 reads LGHNT; CDR2 reads FRNRAP. The length of the CDR3 is 14 residues. Trimming removed 6 bases at V and 1 base at J, with 12 bases between.

V usage is TRBV15 and J usage is TRBJ2-7; TRBD2 aligns across 12 bases. V was pared by 5 bases and J by 7 bases, with 9 bases of the junction left unmatched. The CDR3 runs to 15 residues. Germline V gene sequence: CDR1 LNHNV, CDR2 YYDKDF (reference sequence). CDR3 DNA: TGTGCCACCAGCGGGAGACTAGCGGGAGAGGAAGAGCAGTACTTC. Its protein is CATSGRLAGEEEQYF.

The chain has TRBV2 and TRBJ2-7, with TRBD1 identical over 8 bases. The CDR3 consists of 13 residues. The V gene's germline CDR1 is SNHLY and CDR2 FYNNEI. J lost 5 bases, V lost 4 bases, and 4 bases had no gene match. The chain's CDR3 is CASSVETGDEQYF. The CDR3 DNA is TGTGCCAGCAGTGTTGAGACAGGGGACGAGCAGTACTTC.

The chain joins TRBV2 to TRBJ2-7; D not certain. Between the trimmed V and J ends, which lost 6 bases and 2 bases, there was a span of 11 bases. This CDR3 spans 13 amino acids. Germline V gene lookup returns CDR1 SNHLY and CDR2 FYNNEI. CDR3 sequence: CASSPTLTYEQYF. For the CDR3, the DNA is TGTGCCAGCAGCCCGACACTTACCTACGAGCAGTACTTC.

The chain couples TRBV27 to TRBJ2-1; TRBD2 aligns across 7 bases. V gave up 6 bases and J gave up 0 bases; unmatched junction bases: 8. Germline V gene data show CDR1 as MNHEY and CDR2 as SMNVEV (reference sequence). The CDR3 is 16 residues long. The CDR3 reads CASRSYGGSSYNEQFF. The CDR3, as DNA: TGTGCCAGCAGATCTTACGGCGGGAGCTCCTACAATGAGCAGTTCTTC.

The chain has TRBV11-2 and TRBJ2-5; no reliable D call. CDR3 length: 12 amino acids. Trimming removed 2 bases at V and 5 bases at J, with 6 bases between. The V gene's germline CDR1 is SGHAT and CDR2 FQNNGV. The DNA for the CDR3 is TGTGCCAGCAGCTTATCAGAGGAGACCCAGTACTTC. Translation: CASSLSEETQYF.

The chain couples TRBV6-5 to TRBJ1-1; D perhaps matches TRBD1 (5 bases). This CDR3 region has 14 residues. Germline V gives CDR1 MNHEY, CDR2 SVGAGI. V gave up 5 bases and J gave up 2 bases, with 12 bases separating them. CDR3 in amino acids: CASSHLGGNTEAFF. CDR3 DNA sequence: TGTGCCAGCAGTCACTTGGGGGGTAACACTGAAGCTTTCTTT.

The rearrangement joins TRBV5-6 to TRBJ1-1, with D perhaps matching TRBD1 (6 bases). The CDR3 totals 15 residues. The V end was cut by 2 bases, the J end by 3 bases, with 14 bases between. Germline assignment: CDR1 SGHDT and CDR2 YYEEEE. The CDR3 here is CASSLQGIQHTEAFF. CDR3 sequence (DNA): TGTGCCAGCAGCTTACAGGGAATCCAGCACACTGAAGCTTTCTTT.

This clone was seen a handful of times. The chain recombines TRBV30 with TRBJ2-7; D perhaps matches TRBD1 (6 bases). The CDR3 sequence is 15 residues long. V gave up 0 bases and J gave up 4 bases, with 16 bases separating them. CDR1 is GTSNPN and CDR2 is SVGIG in the germline V gene (reference sequence). For the CDR3, the DNA is TGTGCCTGGAGTGTAGGGACATTTCTTTGGTACGAGCAGTACTTC. Protein: CAWSVGTFLWYEQYF. Using reference TRBV30 and TRBJ2-7 for the parts outside the CDR3, the full variable domain is SQTIHQWPATLVQPVGSPLSLECTVEGTSNPNLYWYRQAAGRGLQLLFYSVGIGQISSEVPQNLSASRPQDRQFILSSKKLLLSDSGFYLCAWSVGTFLWYEQYFGPGTRLTVT.

J is TRBJ2-1 and V is TRBV6-5; D is perhaps TRBD1 or TRBD2 (5 bases each). This CDR3 region has 14 residues. Trimming stripped 0 bases from V and 5 bases from J, with 8 bases between. The V gene's germline CDR1 is MNHEY and CDR2 SVGAGI. CDR3 DNA sequence: TGTGCCAGCAGTTACTCGGGGGAAAACAATGAGCAGTTCTTC. Protein sequence: CASSYSGENNEQFF.

Written as DNA, the CDR3 is TGTGCCAGCAGCCAAGATCTTAGGGGGACGGTCTATGGCTACACCTTC. Translated: CASSQDLRGTVYGYTF. This rearrangement joins TRBV4-2 to TRBJ1-2; D possibly corresponds to TRBD1 (6 bases). Trimming stripped 0 bases from V and 4 bases from J, with 15 bases between. Germline V gene lookup returns CDR1 LGHNA and CDR2 YNFKEQ. CDR3 length: 16 residues.

The chain recombines TRBV18 with TRBJ2-1; 11 nucleotides line up with TRBD1. The CDR3 extends over 16 amino acids. The ends lost 4 bases at V and 3 bases at J; junction bases unmatched: 5. Looked up from germline, CDR1 is KGHSH and CDR2 is LQKENI. Here the CDR3 DNA reads TGTGCCAGCTCACAAAGCGGGACAGGGGGCTACAATGAGCAGTTCTTC. Protein product: CASSQSGTGGYNEQFF.

A remark on this clone: This CDR3 is also generated by other DNA sequences in the sample. The chain recombines TRBV28 with TRBJ1-5; tentative D call: TRBD1 (5 bases). Deletions cut 6 bases from V and 7 bases from J, with 13 bases between. Germline-derived CDR1 and CDR2 are MDHEN and SYDVKM. The CDR3 is 13 amino acids. The CDR3 sequence: CASRGWGGQPQHF. CDR3 nucleotides: TGTGCCAGCAGGGGGTGGGGGGGGCAGCCCCAGCATTTT.

The chain carries TRBV29-1 and TRBJ2-1; 7 positions agree with TRBD2. Germline lookup yields CDR1 SQVTM and CDR2 ANQGSEA. This CDR3 comprises 15 residues. The V segment lost 6 bases and the J segment 6 bases; nucleotides outside the gene matches: 14. CDR3 sequence: CSVLRPGGGGNEQFF. CDR3 DNA: TGCAGCGTCCTCCGACCGGGAGGAGGAGGCAATGAGCAGTTCTTC.

This chain connects TRBV19 to TRBJ2-1, with 10 bases matching TRBD1. The CDR3 spans 19 residues. Per the germline V gene, CDR1 is LNHDA and CDR2 is SQIVND (reference sequence). Unmatched junction bases numbered 11, after V lost 2 bases and J lost 1 base. In DNA, the CDR3 is TGTGCCAGTAGTATACTTGGGACAGGGGAGTGGTCGTCCTACAATGAGCAGTTCTTC. Protein product: CASSILGTGEWSSYNEQFF.

The chain links TRBV6-5 to TRBJ1-3; D unclear. Germline V gives CDR1 MNHEY, CDR2 SVGAGI. V lost 2 bases and J 2 bases, leaving 7 bases between the germline ends. The CDR3 extends over 14 amino acids. CDR3 coding DNA: TGTGCCAGCAGTTACGGCAGCCCTGGAAACACCATATATTTT. This gives the protein CASSYGSPGNTIYF.

The rearrangement links TRBV30 to TRBJ2-3; 7 bases align to TRBD2. This CDR3 has 14 residues. Germline CDR1 GTSNPN, CDR2 SVGIG (reference sequence). After removal of 2 bases from V and 2 bases from J, the junction contained 4 bases not matched to a gene. The CDR3 sequence is CAWSPLADTDTQYF. For the CDR3, the DNA is TGTGCCTGGAGTCCCCTAGCGGACACAGATACGCAGTATTTT.

V is TRBV30 and J is TRBJ1-2; D not certain. Trimming removed 4 bases at V and 0 bases at J, with 6 bases between. CDR3 length: 12 residues. Germline assignment: CDR1 GTSNPN and CDR2 SVGIG (reference sequence). The CDR3 nucleotides are TGTGCCTGGATCTGGGCTAACTATGGCTACACCTTC. Protein sequence: CAWIWANYGYTF. The whole variable domain, filled in from reference TRBV30 and TRBJ1-2, reads SQTIHQWPATLVQPVGSPLSLECTVEGTSNPNLYWYRQAAGRGLQLLFYSVGIGQISSEVPQNLSASRPQDRQFILSSKKLLLSDSGFYLCAWIWANYGYTFGSGTRLTVV.

The V gene is TRBV7-9, the J gene TRBJ1-1, with 8 nucleotides matching TRBD1. V shed 3 bases and J 6 bases; nucleotides not matched to a gene: 3. The CDR3 spans 13 residues. CDR1 is SEHNR and CDR2 is FQNEAQ in the germline V gene (reference sequence). DNA of the CDR3: TGTGCCAGCAGCTTCCAGGGGGCGGCTGAAGCTTTCTTT. This codes for CASSFQGAAEAFF.

The chain has TRBV4-1 and TRBJ2-1, with no clear D. V lost 3 bases to trimming and J lost 4 bases, with 13 bases between them. Germline V gives CDR1 MGHRA, CDR2 YSYEKL. This CDR3 is 15 amino acids long. The CDR3 here is CASSHVMDVYNEQFF. The DNA of the CDR3 is TGCGCCAGCAGCCACGTAATGGACGTATACAATGAGCAGTTCTTC.

The chain recombines TRBV6-5 with TRBJ2-1; a possible D gene is TRBD2 (6 bases). Per the germline V gene, CDR1 is MNHEY and CDR2 is SVGAGI. The CDR3 spans 15 residues. Trimming took 2 bases from V and 6 from J, leaving 14 bases between them. In DNA form, the CDR3 reads TGTGCCAGCAGTTACGGTAGTATGGGACTCAATGAGCAGTTCTTC. It codes for CASSYGSMGLNEQFF.

The chain recombines TRBV19 with TRBJ2-1; no firm D call. Trimming left V 6 bases short and J 5 bases short, with 11 bases between. The CDR3 runs 13 residues. Per the germline V gene, CDR1 is LNHDA and CDR2 is SQIVND (reference sequence). Here the CDR3 DNA reads TGTGCCAGTAGGGATCCCCTTAACAATGAGCAGTTCTTC. It yields the protein CASRDPLNNEQFF.

This clone appeared a single time. The chain employs TRBV29-1 and TRBJ2-3; D assignment may be TRBD1 or TRBD2 (5 bases each). The V end lost 4 bases, the J end lost 8 bases, and 13 bases lay between the germline ends. The V gene's germline CDR1 is SQVTM and CDR2 ANQGSEA. CDR3 length equals 12 residues. As DNA, the CDR3 is TGCAGCGTTGGGGACCCCGGAGGTACGCAGTATTTT. This codes for CSVGDPGGTQYF.

As for this clone: At one of its ends the junction is not consistent with the germline gene, which may arise from a read error. Other DNA sequences of this sample code for an identical CDR3. This rearrangement joins TRBV9 to TRBJ2-7; D possibly uses TRBD1 or TRBD2 (5 bases each). From germline, CDR1 is SGDLS and CDR2 YYNGEE. This CDR3 region has 15 residues. The CDR3 is CASSVALGERYEQYF. The CDR3, as DNA: TGTGCCAGCAGCGTAGCATTGGGGGAGCGCTACGAACAGTACTTC.

The rearrangement joins TRBV5-6 to TRBJ2-7; D is perhaps TRBD1 or TRBD2 (5 bases each). The germline CDR1 and CDR2 sequences are SGHDT and YYEEEE. This CDR3 comprises 14 residues. V dropped 2 bases and J dropped 3 bases, with 12 bases sitting between them. CDR3 region: CASSFPGAYYEQYF. The DNA for the CDR3 is TGTGCCAGCAGCTTTCCCGGGGCTTACTACGAGCAGTACTTC.

CDR3 amino acids: CASSLVLSPEQYF. The CDR3 nucleotides are TGTGCCAGCAGCTTGGTGCTTTCTCCCGAGCAGTACTTC. The gene calls are TRBV5-6 and TRBJ2-7; D is unclear. Trimming left V 0 bases short and J 6 bases short, with 10 bases between. The CDR3 has 13 residues. From germline, CDR1 is SGHDT and CDR2 YYEEEE.

The V and J genes are TRBV5-1 and TRBJ2-1, with D unclear. The CDR3 sequence is 12 residues long. V was clipped by 2 bases and J by 7 bases, with 7 bases between them. CDR1 is SGHRS and CDR2 is YFSETQ in the germline V gene. The CDR3 nucleotides are TGCGCCAGCAGCTTCACCAGAAATGAGCAGTTCTTC. Amino acid sequence: CASSFTRNEQFF.

The J gene is TRBJ1-1, the V gene TRBV25-1; 9 nucleotides match TRBD1. CDR1 MGHDK and CDR2 SYGVNS come from the germline V gene. With 3 bases clipped from V and 1 base from J, the junction kept 3 bases outside the gene matches. The CDR3 runs to 15 residues. The CDR3 reads CASSEDRGGNTEAFF. The CDR3 nucleotides read TGTGCCAGCAGTGAGGACAGGGGAGGGAACACTGAAGCTTTCTTT.